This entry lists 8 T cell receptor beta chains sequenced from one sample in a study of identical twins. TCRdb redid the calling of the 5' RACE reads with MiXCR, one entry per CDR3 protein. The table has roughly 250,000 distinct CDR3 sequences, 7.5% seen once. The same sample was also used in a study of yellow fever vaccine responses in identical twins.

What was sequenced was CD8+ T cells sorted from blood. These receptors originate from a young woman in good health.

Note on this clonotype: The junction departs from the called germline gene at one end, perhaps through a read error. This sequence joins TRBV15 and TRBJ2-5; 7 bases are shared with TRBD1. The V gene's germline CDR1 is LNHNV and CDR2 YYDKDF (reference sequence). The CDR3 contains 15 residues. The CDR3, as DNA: TGTGCCACCAGCAGTCTCCGGGACAGTCAAGGGACCCAGTACTTC. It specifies CATSSLRDSQGTQYF.

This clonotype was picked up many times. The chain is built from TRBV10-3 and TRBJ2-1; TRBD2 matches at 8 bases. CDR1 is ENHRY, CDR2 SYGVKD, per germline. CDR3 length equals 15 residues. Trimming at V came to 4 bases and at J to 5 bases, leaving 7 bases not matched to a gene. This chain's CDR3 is CAISGTGTRNNEQFF. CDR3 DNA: TGTGCCATCAGTGGGACCGGGACTAGGAACAATGAGCAGTTCTTC.

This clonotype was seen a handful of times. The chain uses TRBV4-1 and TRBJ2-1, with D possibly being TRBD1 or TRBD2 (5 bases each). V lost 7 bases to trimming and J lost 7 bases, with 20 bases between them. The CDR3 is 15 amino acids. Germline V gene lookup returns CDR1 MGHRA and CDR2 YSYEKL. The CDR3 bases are TGCGCCAGCACGAAGACCGGGACGGACCTTAATGAGCAGTTCTTC. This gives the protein CASTKTGTDLNEQFF.

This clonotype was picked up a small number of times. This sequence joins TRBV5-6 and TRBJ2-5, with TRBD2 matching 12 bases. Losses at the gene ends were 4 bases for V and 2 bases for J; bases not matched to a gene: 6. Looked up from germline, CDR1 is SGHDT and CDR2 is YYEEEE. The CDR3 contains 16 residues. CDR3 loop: CASSLGLAGPQETQYF. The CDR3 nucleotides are TGTGCCAGCAGCCTGGGACTAGCGGGTCCTCAAGAGACCCAGTACTTC. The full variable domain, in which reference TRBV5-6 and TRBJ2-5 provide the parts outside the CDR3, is DAGVTQSPTHLIKTRGQQVTLRCSPKSGHDTVSWYQQALGQGPQFIFQYYEEEERQRGNFPDRFSGHQFPNYSSELNVNALLLGDSALYLCASSLGLAGPQETQYFGPGTRLLVL.

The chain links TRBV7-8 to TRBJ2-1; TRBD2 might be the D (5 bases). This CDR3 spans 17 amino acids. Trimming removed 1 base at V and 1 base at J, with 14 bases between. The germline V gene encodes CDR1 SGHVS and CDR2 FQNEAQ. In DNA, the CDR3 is TGTGCCAGCAGCTTAGAACCGGGCCCGGGGTCCTACAATGAGCAGTTCTTC. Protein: CASSLEPGPGSYNEQFF.

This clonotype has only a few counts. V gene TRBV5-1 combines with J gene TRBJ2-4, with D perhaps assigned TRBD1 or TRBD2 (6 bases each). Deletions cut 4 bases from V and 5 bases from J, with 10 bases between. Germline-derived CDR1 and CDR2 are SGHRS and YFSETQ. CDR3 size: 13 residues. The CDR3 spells CASSRGAENIQYF. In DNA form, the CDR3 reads TGCGCCAGCAGCAGGGGGGCGGAAAACATTCAGTACTTC.

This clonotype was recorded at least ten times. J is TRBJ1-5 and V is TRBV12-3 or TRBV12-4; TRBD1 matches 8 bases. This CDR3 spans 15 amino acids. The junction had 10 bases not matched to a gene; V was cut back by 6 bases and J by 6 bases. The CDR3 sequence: CASSPGQGGSQPQHF. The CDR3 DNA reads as TGTGCCAGCAGCCCCGGACAGGGAGGGTCTCAGCCCCAGCATTTT.

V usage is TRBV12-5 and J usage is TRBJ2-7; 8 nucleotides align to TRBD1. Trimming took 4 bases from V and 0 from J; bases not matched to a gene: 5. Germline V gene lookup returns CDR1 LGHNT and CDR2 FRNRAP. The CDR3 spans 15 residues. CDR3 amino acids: CASGWGGQGSYEQYF. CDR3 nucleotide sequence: TGTGCTAGTGGTTGGGGAGGACAGGGCTCCTACGAGCAGTACTTC. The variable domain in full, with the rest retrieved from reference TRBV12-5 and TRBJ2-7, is DARVTQTPRHKVTEMGQEVTMRCQPILGHNTVFWYRQTMMQGLELLAYFRNRAPLDDSGMPKDRFSAEMPDATLATLKIQPSEPRDSAVYFCASGWGGQGSYEQYFGPGTRLTVT.